The source of this T cell receptor (beta chain) is a study of T-cell reconstitution after alpha-beta-depleted transplantation in children. TCRbeta library preparation incorporated unique molecular identifiers. TCRdb recomputed calls from the PCR reads with MiXCR, one row per CDR3 protein. The sample includes 200,000 to 300,000 distinct CDR3 sequences, roughly 23% of them seen just once. This clonotype was picked up many times. The antigen is not known. Findings of the study overall: By about two months after transplant, alpha-beta T cells reportedly arose from several hundred graft clones that had expanded. Newly generated T cells supplied most T-cell counts and diversity one year post-transplant. Surviving recipient T cells and thymic progenitors produced the high day-60 TCRbeta diversity seen in some patients.

The CDR3 has 13 residues. The V end was cut by 5 bases, the J end by 4 bases, with 8 bases between. The starting material was PBMCs, obtained before TCRalphabeta/CD19-depleted stem cell transplant. The gene calls are TRBV12-3 or TRBV12-4 and TRBJ2-2; D gene uncertain. The clonotype originates from a girl aged 2 to 9 with Fanconi anemia, due to receive a stem cell transplant. CDR3 DNA sequence: TGTGCCAGCAGTCTCTCGGCCACCGGGGAGCTGTTTTTT. Translated, it gives CASSLSATGELFF.